This record concerns one TCR beta chain sequence. Its antigen is unidentified. The data are from a study of shared clonotypes between healthy human individuals. Study-wide context: Samples came from a couple of female and a few male donors aged 18 to 49. Study-level points and caveats: The authors sampled blood alone, and tissue repertoires likely differ.

Germline CDR1 reads MDHEN; CDR2 reads SYDVKM. Trimming took 0 bases from V and 3 from J; bases not matched to a gene: 4. CDR3 size: 16 residues. The authors' processing: As immunoSEQ supplied junction-only sequences (without quality scores), filtering differed. Clones were sequenced by immunoSEQ multiplex PCR, and TCRdb holds only the in-frame ones, with some missing. V and J calls plus clone size are reproduced from that table; the DNA served to infer D and trimming. The data hold approximately 840,000 clones, with around 96% observed a single time. Naive CD8 cells comprised CD45RO-negative, CCR7-positively selected cells, excluding terminally differentiated effector memory CD45RA+ cells.

The receptor comes from a man aged 30-40 years in good health. The sequencing sample was made of naive CD8+ T cells sorted from blood. The chain carries TRBV28 and TRBJ2-7; 11 bases line up with TRBD1. The CDR3 DNA sequence: TGTGCCAGCAGTTTATGGTCGGGGACAGGGGGCTACGAGCAGTACTTC. It is translated as CASSLWSGTGGYEQYF.